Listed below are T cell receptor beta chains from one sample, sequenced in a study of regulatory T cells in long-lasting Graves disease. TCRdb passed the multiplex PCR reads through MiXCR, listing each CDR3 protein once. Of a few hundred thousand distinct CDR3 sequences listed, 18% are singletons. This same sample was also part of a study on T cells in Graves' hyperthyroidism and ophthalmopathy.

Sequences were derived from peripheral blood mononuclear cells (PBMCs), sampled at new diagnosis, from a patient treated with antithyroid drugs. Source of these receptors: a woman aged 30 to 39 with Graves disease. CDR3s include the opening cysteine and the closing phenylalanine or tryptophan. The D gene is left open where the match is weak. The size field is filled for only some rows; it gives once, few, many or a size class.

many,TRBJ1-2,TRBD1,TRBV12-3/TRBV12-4,TGTGCCAGCAGATACAGGGGTGATGGCTACACCTTC,CASRYRGDGYTF
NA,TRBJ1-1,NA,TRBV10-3,TGTGCCATCAGTGTGGCAGGGAGGGACACTGAAGCTTTCTTT,CAISVAGRDTEAFF
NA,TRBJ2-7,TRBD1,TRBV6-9,TGTGCCAGCAGTTACTCAGGGACAGGGAAGCGCTACGAGCAGTACTTC,CASSYSGTGKRYEQYF
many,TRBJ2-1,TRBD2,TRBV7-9,TGTGCCGGCGTGGGGGGGACCAATGAGCAGTTCTTC,CAGVGGTNEQFF
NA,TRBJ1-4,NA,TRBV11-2,TGTGCCAGCAGCTTAGGGACCGGGACTGAAAAACTGTTTTTT,CASSLGTGTEKLFF
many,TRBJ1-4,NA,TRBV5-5,TGTGCCAGCAGCCTATACTTTGGAGGGGGAGAAGAAAAACTGTTTTTT,CASSLYFGGGEEKLFF
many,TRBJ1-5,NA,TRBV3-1,TGTGCCAGCAGCCAAGACCGCGACAGTCAGCGGCCCCAGCATTTT,CASSQDRDSQRPQHF
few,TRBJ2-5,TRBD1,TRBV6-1,TGTGCCAGCATGGAGGACAGGGGACGGGGGACCCAGTACTTC,CASMEDRGRGTQYF
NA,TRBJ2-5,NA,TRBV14,TGTGCCAGCAGCCACCGTAACCAAGAGACCCAGTACTTC,CASSHRNQETQYF
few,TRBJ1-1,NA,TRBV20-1,TGCAGTGCTAGAGCCCCGCGGGGGGCGAACACTGAAGCTTTCTTT,CSARAPRGANTEAFF
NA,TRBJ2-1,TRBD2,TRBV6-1,TGTGCCAGCAGTGACTCTAGCGGGGGCTCTTACAATGAGCAGTTCTTC,CASSDSSGGSYNEQFF
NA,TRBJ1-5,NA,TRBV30,TGTGCCTGGAGTTTCGACACGGTGATGGAGCCCCAGCATTTT,CAWSFDTVMEPQHF
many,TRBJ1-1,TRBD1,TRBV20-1,TGCAGTGCTAGTCCGGACAGGGGGCTAACTTTCTTT,CSASPDRGLTFF
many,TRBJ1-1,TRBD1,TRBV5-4,TGTGCCAGCAGCTTGAACAGGGGGCAGGGTACTGAAGCTTTCTTT,CASSLNRGQGTEAFF
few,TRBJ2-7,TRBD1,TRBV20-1,TGCAGTGCTAGCTCGACAGGGGCCGCAACCTACGAGCAGTACTTC,CSASSTGAATYEQYF
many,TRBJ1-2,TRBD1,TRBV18,TGTGCCAGCTCTCGGGACAGCAACTATGGCTACACCTTC,CASSRDSNYGYTF
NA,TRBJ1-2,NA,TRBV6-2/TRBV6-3,TGTGCCAGCAGTTACTCACCGGGGACCGGCGGGAGCTACACCTTC,CASSYSPGTGGSYTF
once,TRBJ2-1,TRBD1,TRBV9,TGTGCCAGCAGCCACCGGACAGGGTTTCCCCCTATGTTTGAGCAGTTCTTC,CASSHRTGFPPMFEQFF
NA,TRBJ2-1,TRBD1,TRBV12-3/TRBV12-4,TGTGCCAGCAGTTTTCGACAGGGTTATGTGAATGAGCAGTTCTTC,CASSFRQGYVNEQFF
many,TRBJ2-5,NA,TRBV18,TGTGCCAGCTCACCAGTCCCTCGCCGGGCAGAGACCCAGTACTTC,CASSPVPRRAETQYF
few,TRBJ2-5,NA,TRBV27,TGTGCCAGCAGACTCTCCACCGGGGCTGAAATTGGACAGTGGTACTTC,CASRLSTGAEIGQWYF
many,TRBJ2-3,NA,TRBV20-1,TGCAGTGCTGACCTCCTCGGTACGCAGTATTTT,CSADLLGTQYF
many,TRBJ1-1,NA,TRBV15,TGTGCCACCAGCAGAGATTTGGGCAGCACGGGCACTGAAGCTTTCTTT,CATSRDLGSTGTEAFF
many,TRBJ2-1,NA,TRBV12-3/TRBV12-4,TGTGCCAGCAGTTTAGACCGGCTCTCTAATGAGCAGTTCTTC,CASSLDRLSNEQFF